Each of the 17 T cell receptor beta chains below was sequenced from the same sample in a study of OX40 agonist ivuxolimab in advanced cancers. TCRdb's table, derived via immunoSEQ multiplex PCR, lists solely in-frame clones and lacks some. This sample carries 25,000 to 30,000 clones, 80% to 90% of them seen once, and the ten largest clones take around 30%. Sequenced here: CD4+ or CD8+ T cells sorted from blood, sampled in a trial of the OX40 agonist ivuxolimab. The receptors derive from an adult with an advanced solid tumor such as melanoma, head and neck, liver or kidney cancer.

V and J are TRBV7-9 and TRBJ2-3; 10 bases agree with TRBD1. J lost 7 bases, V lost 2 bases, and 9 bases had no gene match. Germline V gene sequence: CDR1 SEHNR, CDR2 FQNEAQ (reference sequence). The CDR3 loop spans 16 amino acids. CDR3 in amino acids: CASSLNPTGGTYTQYF. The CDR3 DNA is TGTGCCAGCAGCTTAAACCCGACAGGGGGCACGTATACGCAGTATTTT.

CDR3 coding DNA: TGTGCCAGCAGTTTATATCACAAAGGCACGGCCGGGGAGCTGTTTTTT. It yields the protein CASSLYHKGTAGELFF. The chain carries TRBV27 and TRBJ2-2, with D uncertain. This CDR3 is built from 16 residues. The V gene lost 1 base and the J gene lost 6 bases, with 15 bases spanning the gap. Germline V gene data show CDR1 as MNHEY and CDR2 as SMNVEV (reference sequence).

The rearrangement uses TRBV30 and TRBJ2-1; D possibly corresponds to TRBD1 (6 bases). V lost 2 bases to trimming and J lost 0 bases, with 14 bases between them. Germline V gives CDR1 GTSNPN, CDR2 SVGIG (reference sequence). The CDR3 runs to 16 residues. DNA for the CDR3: TGTGCCTGGAGTACCTACGACAGGAACTCCTACAATGAGCAGTTCTTC. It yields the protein CAWSTYDRNSYNEQFF.

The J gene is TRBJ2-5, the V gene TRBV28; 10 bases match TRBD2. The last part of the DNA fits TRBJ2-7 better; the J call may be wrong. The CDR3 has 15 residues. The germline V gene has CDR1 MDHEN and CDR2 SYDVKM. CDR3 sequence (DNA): TGTGCCAGCAGTTCCAAGCGGGAGGGCCGCTACGAGCAGTACTTC. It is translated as CASSSKREGRYEQYF.

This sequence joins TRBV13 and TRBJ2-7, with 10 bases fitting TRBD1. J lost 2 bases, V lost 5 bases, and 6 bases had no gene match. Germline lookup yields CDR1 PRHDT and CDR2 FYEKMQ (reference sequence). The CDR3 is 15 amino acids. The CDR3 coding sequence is TGTGCCAGCAGCACCCGGGACAGGGGAACCTACGAGCAGTACTTC. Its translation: CASSTRDRGTYEQYF.

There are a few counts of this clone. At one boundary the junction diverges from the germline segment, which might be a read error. The CDR3 sequence is CASSLSSSVAGGLAGELFF. CDR3 bases: TGTGCTAGCAGCTTAAGCTCTTCGGTTGCGGGAGGGCTTGCCGGGGAGCTGTTTTTT. The chain recombines TRBV7-7 with TRBJ2-2, with 9 bases matching TRBD2. The CDR3 has 19 residues. CDR1 is SSHAT and CDR2 is FNYEAQ in the germline V gene (reference sequence).

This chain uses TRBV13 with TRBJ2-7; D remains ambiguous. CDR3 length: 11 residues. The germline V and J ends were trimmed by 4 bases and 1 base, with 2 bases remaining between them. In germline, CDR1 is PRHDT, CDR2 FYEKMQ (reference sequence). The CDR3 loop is CASSSSYEQYF. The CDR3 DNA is TGTGCCAGCAGCTCATCCTACGAGCAGTACTTC.

Here the CDR3 DNA reads TGTGCCAGCAGTTTTGGGACAGAGGTCCCTGGCTACACCTTC. This encodes CASSFGTEVPGYTF. The V call is TRBV2, the J call TRBJ2-7, with 7 nucleotides matching TRBD1. The J call may not be correct, given that the DNA end is closer to TRBJ1-2. Germline CDR1 reads SNHLY; CDR2 reads FYNNEI. The CDR3 has 14 residues.

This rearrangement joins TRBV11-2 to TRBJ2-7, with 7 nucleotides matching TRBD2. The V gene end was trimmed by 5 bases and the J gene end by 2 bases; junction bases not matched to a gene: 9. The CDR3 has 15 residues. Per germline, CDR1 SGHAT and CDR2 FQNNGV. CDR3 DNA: TGTGCCAGCAGCCTTAGCGGGTATCGTACCTACGAGCAGTACTTC. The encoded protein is CASSLSGYRTYEQYF.

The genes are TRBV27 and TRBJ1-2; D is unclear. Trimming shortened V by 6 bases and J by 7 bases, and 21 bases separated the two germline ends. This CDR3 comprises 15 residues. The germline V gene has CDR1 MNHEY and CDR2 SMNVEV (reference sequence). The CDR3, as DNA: TGTGCCAGCAGGTCCACTATGGTGGTTGGCATTGGCTACACCTTC. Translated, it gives CASRSTMVVGIGYTF.

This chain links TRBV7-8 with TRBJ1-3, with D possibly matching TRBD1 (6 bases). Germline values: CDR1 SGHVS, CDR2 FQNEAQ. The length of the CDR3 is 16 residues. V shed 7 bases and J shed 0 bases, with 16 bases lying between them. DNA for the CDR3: TGTGCCAGCACGGACGGACAGACCGTCTCTGGAAACACCATATATTTT. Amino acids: CASTDGQTVSGNTIYF.

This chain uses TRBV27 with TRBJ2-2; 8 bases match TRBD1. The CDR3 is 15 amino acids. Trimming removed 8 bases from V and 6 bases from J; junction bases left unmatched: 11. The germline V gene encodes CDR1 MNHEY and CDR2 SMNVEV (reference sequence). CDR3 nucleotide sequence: TGTGCCAGCCACCGGACAGGGTACTTTTCCGGGGAGCTGTTTTTT. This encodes CASHRTGYFSGELFF.

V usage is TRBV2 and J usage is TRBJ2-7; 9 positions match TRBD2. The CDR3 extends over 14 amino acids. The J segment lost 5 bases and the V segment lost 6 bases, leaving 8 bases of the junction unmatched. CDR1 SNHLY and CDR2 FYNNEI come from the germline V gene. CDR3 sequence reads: CASSLGLALDEQYF. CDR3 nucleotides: TGTGCCAGCAGCCTGGGACTAGCCCTCGACGAGCAGTACTTC.

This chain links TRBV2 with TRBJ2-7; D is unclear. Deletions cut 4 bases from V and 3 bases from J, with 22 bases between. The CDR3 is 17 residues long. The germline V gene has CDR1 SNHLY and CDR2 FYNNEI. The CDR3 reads CASSVSVAHPNLYEQYF. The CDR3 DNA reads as TGTGCCAGCAGTGTTTCCGTCGCCCACCCGAATCTCTACGAGCAGTACTTC.

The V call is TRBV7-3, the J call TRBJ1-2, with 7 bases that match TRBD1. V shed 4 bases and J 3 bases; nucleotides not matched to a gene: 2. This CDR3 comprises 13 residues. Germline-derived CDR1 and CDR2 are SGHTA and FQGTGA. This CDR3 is CASSSTGDYGYTF. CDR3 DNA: TGTGCCAGCAGCTCCACAGGGGACTATGGCTACACCTTC.

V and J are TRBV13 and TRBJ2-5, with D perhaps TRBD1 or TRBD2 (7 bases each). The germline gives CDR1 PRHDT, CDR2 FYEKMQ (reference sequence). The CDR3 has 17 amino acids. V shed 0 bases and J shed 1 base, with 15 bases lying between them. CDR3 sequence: CASSLGKAGGAQETQYF. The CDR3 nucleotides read TGTGCCAGCAGCTTAGGAAAGGCAGGGGGGGCCCAAGAGACCCAGTACTTC.

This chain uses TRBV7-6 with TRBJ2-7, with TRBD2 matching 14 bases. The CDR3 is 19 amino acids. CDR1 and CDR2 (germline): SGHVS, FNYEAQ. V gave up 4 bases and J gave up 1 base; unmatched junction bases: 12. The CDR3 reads CASSYRTRLAGGPSYEQYF. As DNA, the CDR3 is TGTGCCAGCAGCTACCGGACACGACTAGCGGGAGGGCCATCCTACGAGCAGTACTTC.